The 27 T cell receptor beta chains presented below share a single source sample, sequenced in a study of CD8 T cells in Susac syndrome. The RNA, about 0.45 to 1 ug, was put through reverse transcription using random hexamers. Using its own MiXCR run on the immunoSEQ multiplex PCR reads, TCRdb lists one record per CDR3 protein. The repertoire holds approximately 79,000 distinct CDR3 sequences, with about 94% as singletons. The sequenced sample consisted of CD8+ T cells from PBMCs. Receptors were obtained from a human donor with Susac syndrome.

This clonotype was counted between two and nine times. This chain uses TRBV18 with TRBJ2-6; D gene ambiguous. The CDR3 contains 14 residues. V lost 6 bases to trimming and J lost 0 bases, with 6 bases between them. Germline CDR1 reads KGHSH; CDR2 reads LQKENI. CDR3 in amino acids: CASSPDSGANVLTF. The CDR3 DNA sequence: TGTGCCAGCTCGCCCGACTCTGGGGCCAACGTCCTGACTTTC.

The chain has TRBV19 and TRBJ2-2; D call uncertain. The CDR3 runs 14 residues. Trimming pared 6 bases from V and 0 bases from J, leaving 8 bases between. Germline loops: CDR1 LNHDA, CDR2 SQIVND (reference sequence). CDR3 sequence (DNA): TGTGCCAGTAGGGTTATTACGAACACCGGGGAGCTGTTTTTT. It translates to CASRVITNTGELFF. The variable domain in full, completed from reference TRBV19 and TRBJ2-2, reads DGGITQSPKYLFRKEGQNVTLSCEQNLNHDAMYWYRQDPGQGLRLIYYSQIVNDFQKGDIAEGYSVSREKKESFPLTVTSAQKNPTAFYLCASRVITNTGELFFGEGSRLTVL.

The chain combines TRBV3-1 with TRBJ1-2; D might be TRBD1 (5 bases). CDR3 length: 16 amino acids. Deletions cut 1 base from V and 2 bases from J, with 14 bases between. The germline V gene encodes CDR1 LGHDT and CDR2 YNNKEL (reference sequence). CDR3 protein: CASSQVGPKSNYGYTF. In DNA, the CDR3 is TGTGCCAGCAGCCAAGTGGGACCCAAGAGCAACTATGGCTACACCTTC.

The chain combines TRBV9 with TRBJ2-5, with a possible D match to TRBD1 (7 bases). V was shortened by 4 bases and J by 5 bases, with 18 bases between the two germline ends. The CDR3 loop spans 15 amino acids. In germline, CDR1 is SGDLS, CDR2 YYNGEE. The CDR3, as DNA: TGTGCCAGCAGCACCAGACAGGGAGGCGATGAGACCCAGTACTTC. Its translation is CASSTRQGGDETQYF.

V gene TRBV18 combines with J gene TRBJ2-1; TRBD2 matches 8 bases. The CDR3 is 12 residues long. Germline V gene sequence: CDR1 KGHSH, CDR2 LQKENI. After removal of 4 bases from V and 8 bases from J, the junction contained 1 base not matched to a gene. The CDR3: CASSRAGDEQFF. The DNA of the CDR3 is TGTGCCAGCTCACGAGCGGGAGATGAGCAGTTCTTC.

This chain's CDR3 is CASSLRTSGGAEVPNEQFF. As DNA, the CDR3 is TGCGCCAGCAGCTTACGGACTAGCGGGGGGGCCGAAGTTCCTAATGAGCAGTTCTTC. The V gene is TRBV4-1, the J gene TRBJ2-1; 15 bases fit TRBD2. Looked up from germline, CDR1 is MGHRA and CDR2 is YSYEKL. Unmatched junction bases numbered 15, after V lost 5 bases and J lost 7 bases. The CDR3 consists of 19 residues.

On this clonotype itself: At one end, the junction sequence differs from germline, possibly due to a read error. The rearrangement uses TRBV6-1 and TRBJ1-6; the D is unclear. The CDR3 is 13 residues long. Germline V gene sequence: CDR1 MNHNS, CDR2 SASEGT. The CDR3 protein is CASSEVSNSPHHF. For the CDR3, the DNA is TGTGCCAGCTCAGAAGTTTCTAATTCACCCCACCACTTT.

V is TRBV6-5 and J is TRBJ2-5; 8 nucleotides agree with TRBD2. Germline V CDR1 and CDR2: MNHEY, SVGAGI. V lost 2 bases and J lost 1; bases outside the gene matches: 9. The CDR3 runs 17 residues. The DNA of the CDR3 is TGTGCCAGCAGTTACAGTCGTACTAGCGGAATCCAAGAGACCCAGTACTTC. Protein: CASSYSRTSGIQETQYF.

This sequence joins TRBV7-9 and TRBJ2-7; D is ambiguous. V lost 3 bases and J 2 bases, leaving 8 bases between the germline ends. The CDR3 has 13 amino acids. Germline-derived CDR1 and CDR2 are SEHNR and FQNEAQ (reference sequence). The CDR3 loop reads CASSFRETYEQYF. The CDR3 DNA reads as TGTGCCAGCAGCTTCAGAGAGACCTACGAGCAGTACTTC.

This chain joins TRBV7-9 and TRBJ2-2; D not resolved. The germline V gene has CDR1 SEHNR and CDR2 FQNEAQ (reference sequence). CDR3 length: 12 residues. V shed 3 bases and J shed 6 bases, with 5 bases lying between them. Here the CDR3 DNA reads TGTGCCAGCAGCTTTAGTCCCGGGGAGCTGTTTTTT. It encodes CASSFSPGELFF.

This clonotype was observed a single time. The J gene is TRBJ1-2, the V gene TRBV7-9, with D hard to call. Looked up from germline, CDR1 is SEHNR and CDR2 is FQNEAQ (reference sequence). The CDR3 loop spans 15 amino acids. Trimming took 5 bases from V and 4 from J, leaving 17 bases between them. The chain's CDR3 is CASSRSDVVSYGYTF. In DNA, the CDR3 is TGTGCCAGCAGCAGATCGGACGTCGTAAGCTATGGCTACACCTTC. The whole variable domain, remainder taken from reference TRBV7-9 and TRBJ1-2, is DTGVSQNPRHKITKRGQNVTFRCDPISEHNRLYWYRQTLGQGPEFLTYFQNEAQLEKSRLLSDRFSAERPKGSFSTLEIQRTEQGDSAMYLCASSRSDVVSYGYTFGSGTRLTVV.

The chain has TRBV25-1 and TRBJ1-1, with D possibly TRBD1 on 6 matching bases. The CDR3 sequence is 15 residues long. Germline V gene sequence: CDR1 MGHDK, CDR2 SYGVNS. V dropped 1 base and J dropped 3 bases, with 12 bases sitting between them. CDR3 DNA: TGTGCCAGCAGTGAATCCCGGGGGCGCGACACTGAAGCTTTCTTT. Amino acids: CASSESRGRDTEAFF.

The gene calls are TRBV4-2 and TRBJ2-2; TRBD2 is a possible D gene (5 bases). The germline V and J ends were trimmed by 1 base and 2 bases, with 8 bases remaining between them. The CDR3 spans 15 residues. Germline CDR1 reads LGHNA; CDR2 reads YNFKEQ. This CDR3 is CASSQGTDNTGELFF. The CDR3 nucleotides are TGTGCCAGCAGCCAAGGGACTGACAACACCGGGGAGCTGTTTTTT.

The chain has TRBV13 and TRBJ2-1, with 8 bases fitting TRBD2. The V segment lost 5 bases and the J segment 12 bases; nucleotides outside the gene matches: 6. From germline, CDR1 is PRHDT and CDR2 FYEKMQ (reference sequence). CDR3 length equals 12 residues. The CDR3 sequence: CASSLSGTSQFF. DNA of the CDR3: TGTGCCAGCAGCCTTAGCGGGACCTCGCAGTTCTTC.

The J gene is TRBJ1-2, the V gene TRBV7-9; D is ambiguous. This CDR3 contains 15 residues. Trimming left V 7 bases short and J 2 bases short, with 17 bases between. Germline assignment: CDR1 SEHNR and CDR2 FQNEAQ (reference sequence). In nucleotides, the CDR3 is TGTGCCAGCACCCGAACGGAAGGACTAAACTATGGCTACACCTTC. Translating it yields CASTRTEGLNYGYTF. Combining the CDR3 with reference TRBV7-9 and TRBJ1-2 gives the whole variable domain DTGVSQNPRHKITKRGQNVTFRCDPISEHNRLYWYRQTLGQGPEFLTYFQNEAQLEKSRLLSDRFSAERPKGSFSTLEIQRTEQGDSAMYLCASTRTEGLNYGYTFGSGTRLTVV.

The chain is built from TRBV5-1 and TRBJ2-7; 9 bases line up with TRBD1. Per germline, CDR1 SGHRS and CDR2 YFSETQ. There are 13 residues in the CDR3. J was trimmed by 5 bases and V by 4 bases; bases with no gene match: 4. CDR3 in amino acids: CASSRTGADEQYF. The CDR3 DNA sequence: TGCGCCAGCAGCCGGACAGGGGCCGACGAGCAGTACTTC.

The V gene is TRBV20-1, the J gene TRBJ1-3, with D tentatively TRBD1 (5 bases). CDR1 is DFQATT, CDR2 SNEGSKA, per germline (reference sequence). CDR3 size: 14 residues. V lost 3 bases and J 8 bases, leaving 17 bases between the germline ends. The CDR3 here is CSARVRGSVDTIYF. Here the CDR3 DNA reads TGCAGTGCTAGGGTCCGGGGGAGTGTGGACACCATATATTTT.

This chain uses TRBV13 with TRBJ2-2; 11 bases match TRBD2. Germline V gives CDR1 PRHDT, CDR2 FYEKMQ (reference sequence). The trim removed 4 bases at V and 6 bases at J, leaving 7 bases unmatched. This CDR3 has 16 residues. The CDR3 DNA sequence: TGTGCCAGCAGCTATCGAACTAGCGGGAGCTCCGGGGAGCTGTTTTTT. This translates into CASSYRTSGSSGELFF.

In this sample, this clonotype turned up a few times. The chain uses TRBV5-4 and TRBJ2-1, with D unclear. The CDR3 covers 15 residues. The germline V and J ends were trimmed by 1 base and 2 bases, with 10 bases remaining between them. Germline V lookup: CDR1 SGHNT, CDR2 YYREEE (reference sequence). CDR3 in DNA: TGTGCCAGCAGCTTGATCGGTGGGGCCTACAATGAGCAGTTCTTC. Protein product: CASSLIGGAYNEQFF.

This sequence joins TRBV28 and TRBJ1-2, with 8 nucleotides matching TRBD1. The CDR3 is 17 amino acids. The germline gives CDR1 MDHEN, CDR2 SYDVKM. The junction had 18 bases not matched to a gene; V was cut back by 4 bases and J by 8 bases. The DNA of the CDR3 is TGTGCCAGCAGTTCTTTTGGTCAGGGGGCGCTAAGGTGGGGCTACACCTTC. Its translation: CASSSFGQGALRWGYTF.

The CDR3 sequence is CASSFNGNPNQPQHF. CDR3 DNA: TGCGCCAGCAGCTTCAACGGAAACCCCAATCAGCCCCAGCATTTT. The genes are TRBV5-1 and TRBJ1-5, with D unclear. The CDR3 consists of 15 residues. Germline V gene lookup returns CDR1 SGHRS and CDR2 YFSETQ. V lost 2 bases to trimming and J lost 3 bases, with 12 bases between them. Full variable domain (remainder filled in from reference TRBV5-1 and TRBJ1-5): KAGVTQTPRYLIKTRGQQVTLSCSPISGHRSVSWYQQTPGQGLQFLFEYFSETQRNKGNFPGRFSGRQFSNSRSEMNVSTLELGDSALYLCASSFNGNPNQPQHFGDGTRLSIL.

This sequence joins TRBV7-2 and TRBJ2-3; tentatively, D is TRBD2 (6 bases). Between the trimmed V and J ends, which lost 2 bases and 2 bases, there was a span of 11 bases. The CDR3 is made up of 15 amino acids. Germline V gives CDR1 SGHTA, CDR2 FQGNSA. In DNA form, the CDR3 reads TGTGCCAGCAGCTTACGACTAGAACTCACAGATACGCAGTATTTT. Protein sequence: CASSLRLELTDTQYF. Combining the CDR3 with reference TRBV7-2 and TRBJ2-3 gives the whole variable domain GAGVSQSPSNKVTEKGKDVELRCDPISGHTALYWYRQSLGQGLEFLIYFQGNSAPDKSGLPSDRFSAERTGGSVSTLTIQRTQQEDSAVYLCASSLRLELTDTQYFGPGTRLTVL.

The gene calls are TRBV3-1 and TRBJ2-2; 8 nucleotides line up with TRBD1. The CDR3 covers 13 residues. CDR1 and CDR2 (germline): LGHDT, YNNKEL (reference sequence). With V trimmed by 8 bases and J by 1 base, 0 bases remained unmatched. The DNA for the CDR3 is TGTGCCAGCGGACAGGGGAACACCGGGGAGCTGTTTTTT. Residues: CASGQGNTGELFF.

The chain employs TRBV6-1 and TRBJ1-2; D perhaps matches TRBD1 (5 bases). In germline, CDR1 is MNHNS, CDR2 SASEGT. The CDR3 length is 16 residues. Between the trimmed V and J ends, which lost 5 bases and 4 bases, there was a span of 20 bases. The CDR3 DNA sequence: TGTGCCAGCAGTCCTATCGGGCAGGGATTGGGCTATGGCTACACCTTC. Amino acids: CASSPIGQGLGYGYTF.

The chain joins TRBV20-1 to TRBJ1-3; D gene uncertain. The ends were cut back, 5 bases at V and 1 base at J, with 12 bases in the middle. Germline CDR1 reads DFQATT; CDR2 reads SNEGSKA (reference sequence). The length of the CDR3 is 14 residues. The CDR3 spells CSADRLSSGNTIYF. DNA for the CDR3: TGCAGTGCTGACCGACTAAGTTCTGGAAACACCATATATTTT.

The chain carries TRBV20-1 and TRBJ1-1, with TRBD1 identical over 8 bases. V trimming: 1 base; J trimming: 5 bases; junction bases outside the gene matches: 9. Germline V gene sequence: CDR1 DFQATT, CDR2 SNEGSKA (reference sequence). There are 15 residues in the CDR3. The CDR3 reads CSARGTGRGPTEAFF. DNA of the CDR3: TGCAGTGCTAGAGGAACGGGCAGGGGGCCTACTGAAGCTTTCTTT.

The rearrangement uses TRBV27 and TRBJ1-1, with D perhaps matching TRBD1 (6 bases). The germline V gene encodes CDR1 MNHEY and CDR2 SMNVEV (reference sequence). Trimming cost V 11 bases and J 11 bases, with 18 bases left between them. CDR3 length: 11 amino acids. The DNA of the CDR3 is TGTGCCCCCCTCTCGGGGGCTTTGGCTTTCTTT. Amino acids: CAPLSGALAFF.